These 11 T cell receptor beta chains share one sample of origin, sequenced in a study of glioma-infiltrating T cells after dendritic cell vaccination (dated by TCRdb to the mid-2010s). Library prep was done by the immunoSEQ multiplex PCR assay. TCRdb carries this immuneACCESS record with in-frame sequences only. Its versions omit some clonotypes, under half of them owing to an unresolved V gene in the studies checked, with the rest unexplained. The sample table shows 90,000 to 100,000 clones, and over 60% are seen once. The top ten constitute approximately 5.9% of the sample. The input for sequencing was blood, taken before dendritic cell vaccination. The receptor set was obtained from a human donor with glioblastoma.

This chain connects TRBV29-1 to TRBJ1-1, with D tentatively TRBD1 (5 bases). In germline, CDR1 is SQVTM, CDR2 ANQGSEA. This CDR3 comprises 14 residues. Trimming left V 4 bases short and J 0 bases short, with 12 bases between. CDR3 residues: CSVGGRTLNTEAFF. CDR3 in DNA: TGCAGCGTTGGGGGCCGAACCTTGAACACTGAAGCTTTCTTT.

The chain carries TRBV5-1 and TRBJ2-1; a weak D match, TRBD2 (6 bases). The CDR3 has 15 residues. Germline CDR1 reads SGHRS; CDR2 reads YFSETQ. V was shortened by 0 bases and J by 0 bases, with 7 bases between the two germline ends. CDR3 sequence (DNA): TGCGCCAGCAGCTTGGACGGGGGCTCCTACAATGAGCAGTTCTTC. It yields the protein CASSLDGGSYNEQFF.

In its sample, this clone was seen a few times. The chain is built from TRBV21-1 and TRBJ1-5. TRBV21-1 is given as a pseudogene. This CDR3 has 18 amino acids. In DNA form, the CDR3 reads TGTGCCAGCAGCAAACGTTTCCGACTCACGCCCTTAAATCAGCCCCAGCATTTT. It is translated as CASSKRFRLTPLNQPQHF.

This clone was seen just once. V gene TRBV9 combines with J gene TRBJ2-1; D is possibly TRBD1 (5 bases). This CDR3 region has 13 residues. Germline CDR1 SGDLS, CDR2 YYNGEE. V was pared by 7 bases and J by 7 bases, with 15 bases between. The CDR3 protein is CASPDKVRNEQFF. The CDR3 DNA is TGTGCCAGCCCGGACAAGGTAAGAAATGAGCAGTTCTTC.

The rearrangement uses TRBV7-6 and TRBJ1-3; D unresolved. The CDR3 runs to 16 residues. CDR1 is SGHVS and CDR2 is FNYEAQ in the germline V gene. Trimming removed 5 bases at V and 0 bases at J, with 14 bases between. CDR3 protein: CASSPIPQRSGNTIYF. For the CDR3, the DNA is TGTGCCAGCAGCCCCATACCCCAGCGCTCTGGAAACACCATATATTTT. Supplemented by reference TRBV7-6 and TRBJ1-3, the full variable domain reads GAGVSQSPRYKVTKRGQDVALRCDPISGHVSLYWYRQALGQGPEFLTYFNYEAQQDKSGLPNDRFSAERPEGSISTLTIQRTEQRDSAMYRCASSPIPQRSGNTIYFGEGSWLTVV.

V and J are TRBV5-6 and TRBJ1-1, with 9 bases matching TRBD1. The length of the CDR3 is 14 residues. V shed 2 bases and J 6 bases; nucleotides not matched to a gene: 5. Germline CDR1 reads SGHDT; CDR2 reads YYEEEE. The CDR3 loop reads CASSLPGQGPEAFF. The CDR3, as DNA: TGTGCCAGCAGCTTACCGGGACAGGGCCCTGAAGCTTTCTTT. The full variable domain, completed using reference TRBV5-6 and TRBJ1-1, is DAGVTQSPTHLIKTRGQQVTLRCSPKSGHDTVSWYQQALGQGPQFIFQYYEEEERQRGNFPDRFSGHQFPNYSSELNVNALLLGDSALYLCASSLPGQGPEAFFGQGTRLTVV.

This clone has a handful of counts. This chain joins TRBV19 and TRBJ2-2, with D maybe TRBD1 (6 bases). The V end was cut by 3 bases, the J end by 4 bases, with 21 bases between. The CDR3 length is 18 residues. Per the germline V gene, CDR1 is LNHDA and CDR2 is SQIVND (reference sequence). CDR3 loop: CASSIRGRRRGFTGELFF. CDR3 in DNA: TGTGCCAGTAGTATCAGGGGCCGCCGGAGAGGGTTCACCGGGGAGCTGTTTTTT.

The chain couples TRBV30 to TRBJ2-7; the D gene is possibly TRBD1 (5 bases). Trimming shortened V by 0 bases and J by 0 bases, and 15 bases separated the two germline ends. The CDR3 loop spans 16 amino acids. Germline V gene data show CDR1 as GTSNPN and CDR2 as SVGIG (reference sequence). The CDR3 protein is CAWSVQASTHSYEQYF. DNA for the CDR3: TGTGCCTGGAGTGTACAGGCTTCTACCCACTCCTACGAGCAGTACTTC. Variable domain in full (rest from reference TRBV30 and TRBJ2-7): SQTIHQWPATLVQPVGSPLSLECTVEGTSNPNLYWYRQAAGRGLQLLFYSVGIGQISSEVPQNLSASRPQDRQFILSSKKLLLSDSGFYLCAWSVQASTHSYEQYFGPGTRLTVT.

The rearrangement joins TRBV11-2 to TRBJ2-7, with 7 bases lining up with TRBD2. J was trimmed by 3 bases and V by 1 base; bases with no gene match: 6. Germline V lookup: CDR1 SGHAT, CDR2 FQNNGV. There are 15 residues in the CDR3. CDR3 amino acids: CASSLVLAPIYEQYF. CDR3 in DNA: TGTGCCAGCAGCTTAGTACTAGCGCCAATCTACGAGCAGTACTTC.

The rearrangement uses TRBV9 and TRBJ1-1, with D possibly matching TRBD1 (5 bases). This CDR3 comprises 15 residues. Germline V gene sequence: CDR1 SGDLS, CDR2 YYNGEE. V dropped 4 bases and J dropped 4 bases, with 17 bases sitting between them. This chain's CDR3 is CASSPRAGGATEAFF. The CDR3 DNA reads TGTGCCAGCAGCCCAAGGGCGGGGGGAGCCACTGAAGCTTTCTTT.

The chain links TRBV6-1 to TRBJ1-2, with TRBD1 matching over 11 bases. J lost 3 bases, V lost 1 base, and 4 bases had no gene match. Germline CDR1 reads MNHNS; CDR2 reads SASEGT. The CDR3 has 16 amino acids. The CDR3 nucleotides are TGTGCCAGCAGTGAAGGTGGACAGGGGGCCGACTATGGCTACACCTTC. Its translation is CASSEGGQGADYGYTF.